This T cell receptor (beta chain) was documented in a study of blood T cell repertoires in COVID-19. In the original processing: Nucleated cell number was recorded as an estimate derived from reference gene primer amplification. Method: immunoSEQ multiplex PCR; TCRdb's copy keeps in-frame clones and lacks some. V and J calls and clone size are as listed in that table; D and trimming were resolved from the DNA. Of over 200,000 clones in the sample, more than 80% are singletons; the top ten hold 1.3%. The junction had 6 bases not matched to a gene; V was cut back by 3 bases and J by 3 bases. The CDR3 runs to 15 residues. Per germline, CDR1 SGHTA and CDR2 FQGNSA. This clone appeared a few times.

The TCR sequence derives from a woman aged 25 to 39 with COVID-19, enrolled during active disease. The sequencing input was peripheral blood. The chain recombines TRBV7-2 with TRBJ1-2; 8 positions match TRBD1. The CDR3, as DNA: TGTGCCAGCAGCTTTCAGGGGGCCTGGGACTATGGCTACACCTTC. This translates into CASSFQGAWDYGYTF.